A selection of T cell receptor beta chains follows, all from one sample in a study of cytomegalovirus exposure and HLA in healthy donors. Assay used: immunoSEQ multiplex PCR; TCRdb lists only in-frame clones, some missing. The sample carries about 160,000 clones, about 90% recorded once. Sequenced: PBMCs. Every receptor here comes from a woman under 30 in good health and CMV-seropositive. CDR3s include the opening cysteine and the closing phenylalanine or tryptophan. Each record gives: J gene, clone size, V gene, D gene, CDR3 DNA, CDR3 protein. D genes are given only for firm matches. For some rows the clone size is stated as once, few or many, or as a class when expanded; others skip it.

>TRBJ2-3|-|TRBV6-5|-
TGTGCCAGCAGTTATTTTCGGGAGTCGTATACGCAGTATTTT
CASSYFRESYTQYF
>TRBJ2-7|-|TRBV7-9|TRBD2
TGTGCCAGCAGCCCCGGGACTAGCGGGGGGTACTCCTACGAGCAGTACTTC
CASSPGTSGGYSYEQYF
>TRBJ2-2|-|TRBV7-2|TRBD1
TGTGCCAGCAGCTTACAGGGACAGACGAACACCGGGGAGCTGTTTTTT
CASSLQGQTNTGELFF
>TRBJ2-2|-|TRBV27|-
TGTGCCAGCAGTAAGATGGGCAGCAACACCGGGGAGCTGTTTTTT
CASSKMGSNTGELFF
>TRBJ2-7|-|TRBV2|TRBD1
TGTGCCAGCAGTGAAACTGTCGGGACAGAATTACGGCGGCAGTACTTC
CASSETVGTELRRQYF
>TRBJ1-1|-|TRBV29-1|-
TGCAGCGATCTGACGGCAGGGAACACTGAAGCTTTCTTT
CSDLTAGNTEAFF
>TRBJ2-3|-|TRBV6-4|TRBD2
TGTGCCAGCAGGGACGCCGCGCGACTAGCGGGGCCCGTGGGTTCAGATACGCAGTATTTT
CASRDAARLAGPVGSDTQYF
>TRBJ1-5|-|TRBV6-5|-
TGTGCCAGCAGTTACTCGAATGCGAATCAGCCCCAGCATTTT
CASSYSNANQPQHF
>TRBJ2-2|-|TRBV28|TRBD1
TGTGCCAGCAGTTGGGGGACAGAACACACCGGGGAGCTGTTTTTT
CASSWGTEHTGELFF
>TRBJ2-7|-|TRBV5-5|TRBD1
TGTGCCAGCAGCTTGTTGGGGGACAGCTCCTACGAGCAGTACTTC
CASSLLGDSSYEQYF
>TRBJ2-7|once|TRBV30|-
TGTGCCTGGAGTGTAGCTCCTGGACAGCGGCTCTCCTACGAGCAGTACTTC
CAWSVAPGQRLSYEQYF
>TRBJ2-2|few|TRBV4-1|-
TGCGCCAGCAGCCTAGCGGAGCAGAACACCGGGGAGCTGTTTTTT
CASSLAEQNTGELFF
>TRBJ1-5|-|TRBV6-4|TRBD1
TGTGCCGGGCGGGACACCTGTACAGGGGAGTCGTGGCCCCAGCATTTT
CAGRDTCTGESWPQHF
>TRBJ1-2|-|TRBV28|TRBD1
TGTGCCAGCAGTTTACGTGGGACAGTGGGCTATGGCTACACCTTC
CASSLRGTVGYGYTF
>TRBJ2-1|once|TRBV6-1|-
TGTGCCACCAGACTAGTGAACAATGAGCAGTTCTTC
CATRLVNNEQFF
>TRBJ2-1|-|TRBV5-4|-
TGTGCCAGCCGCTCCCGTGGGGGCCTCCTCGGCGGTGAGCAGTTCTTC
CASRSRGGLLGGEQFF
>TRBJ1-2|-|TRBV6-1|-
TGTGCCACAAGGGGTGACACCTTC
CATRGDTF
>TRBJ2-5|-|TRBV5-4|-
TGTGCCAGCAGCTTGGGGACAGAGGAGACCCAGTACTTC
CASSLGTEETQYF
>TRBJ1-1|-|TRBV27|TRBD1
TGTGCCAGCAGGCCGTACAGGGGCCGCTCAACTGAAGCTTTCTTT
CASRPYRGRSTEAFF
>TRBJ2-5|-|TRBV30|-
TGTGCCTGGAGTAGCTACCCCGAGAAGACCCAGTACTTC
CAWSSYPEKTQYF
>TRBJ1-6|-|TRBV18|-
TGTGCCAGCTCACCAAGGACCGGGAGTTATAATTCACCCCTCCACTTT
CASSPRTGSYNSPLHF
>TRBJ2-3|-|TRBV5-1|-
TGCGCCAGCAGCCGAGGGGGAGGGCCCCCAGATACGCAGTATTTT
CASSRGGGPPDTQYF
>TRBJ2-1|-|TRBV11-1|TRBD2
TGTGCCAGCAGCCACGGGACTAGCGGGGCCCCCTACAATGAGCAGTTCTTC
CASSHGTSGAPYNEQFF
>TRBJ2-3|once|TRBV2|TRBD2
TGTGCCAGCCGCCGACTAGCGGGAGGGCCCACAGATACGCAGTATTTT
CASRRLAGGPTDTQYF
>TRBJ2-3|-|TRBV5-1|-
TGCGCCAGCAGCTTGGAAGCGAGCAAAGATACGCAGTATTTT
CASSLEASKDTQYF
>TRBJ2-7|-|TRBV11-3|TRBD1
TGTGCCAGCAGCTCCAGGGGGCGCCCCTACGAGCAGTACTTC
CASSSRGRPYEQYF
>TRBJ2-7|once|TRBV7-6|-
TGTGCCAGCAGCCCGGGGGATTCCTACGAGCAGTACTTC
CASSPGDSYEQYF
>TRBJ2-3|-|TRBV4-1|TRBD2
TGCGCCAGCAGCCAACCAGCGGGGGTTTCAGATACGCAGTATTTT
CASSQPAGVSDTQYF